Each of the 10 T cell receptor beta chains below was sequenced from the same sample in a study of human thymus T cells. The table came from immunoSEQ multiplex PCR; TCRdb's copy has only in-frame clones and leaves some out. The sample contains about 60,000 clones, approximately 95% of which appear only once. Sequenced: blood. These TCRs come from a boy younger than two with a congenital heart defect but otherwise immunologically healthy.

The genes are TRBV6-5 and TRBJ2-2; 9 nucleotides line up with TRBD1. The J segment lost 4 bases and the V segment lost 7 bases, leaving 7 bases of the junction unmatched. The CDR3 contains 15 residues. Germline V gives CDR1 MNHEY, CDR2 SVGAGI. The CDR3 loop reads CASIQDRGGTGELFF. DNA of the CDR3: TGTGCCAGCATCCAGGACAGGGGTGGCACCGGGGAGCTGTTTTTT.

V is TRBV4-3 and J is TRBJ1-2; D gene ambiguous. Trimming removed 4 bases from V and 4 bases from J, with 13 bases in between. The CDR3 totals 14 residues. Per germline, CDR1 LGHNA and CDR2 YSLEER. The CDR3 region is CASSLSPSPYGYTF. CDR3 sequence (DNA): TGCGCCAGCAGCCTCTCTCCAAGCCCCTATGGCTACACCTTC.

This clone was picked up one time. The chain is built from TRBV28 and TRBJ2-1; 7 nucleotides line up with TRBD2. V dropped 6 bases and J dropped 2; count of bases not matched to a gene: 4. The germline V gene encodes CDR1 MDHEN and CDR2 SYDVKM. There are 14 residues in the CDR3. Written as DNA, the CDR3 is TGTGCCAGCAGCCTAGCGGAGCCCTACAATGAGCAGTTCTTC. Its protein product is CASSLAEPYNEQFF.

This clone appeared a few times. The chain links TRBV30 to TRBJ1-1, with D perhaps matching TRBD1 (5 bases). Germline assignment: CDR1 GTSNPN and CDR2 SVGIG (reference sequence). Trimming left V 5 bases short and J 5 bases short, with 12 bases between. CDR3 length: 12 amino acids. The CDR3 loop reads CAWGDRKTEAFF. Written as DNA, the CDR3 is TGTGCCTGGGGGGACCGTAAAACTGAAGCTTTCTTT.

This clone came up once. The chain links TRBV5-4 to TRBJ1-6, with D tentatively TRBD1 (5 bases). Trimming pared 5 bases from V and 7 bases from J, leaving 10 bases between. Looked up from germline, CDR1 is SGHNT and CDR2 is YYREEE (reference sequence). The CDR3 loop spans 13 amino acids. The CDR3 loop is CASSSGANSPLHF. DNA of the CDR3: TGTGCCAGCAGTTCCGGGGCCAATTCACCCCTCCACTTT.

V is TRBV11-3 and J is TRBJ2-1, with 8 bases fitting TRBD2. The V gene's germline CDR1 is SGHNT and CDR2 YENEEA. This CDR3 comprises 15 residues. J lost 4 bases, V lost 1 base, and 3 bases had no gene match. In nucleotides, the CDR3 is TGTGCCAGCAGCTTAGTACTAGCGGTATACAATGAGCAGTTCTTC. Translated, it gives CASSLVLAVYNEQFF.

V gene TRBV9 combines with J gene TRBJ2-3, with D uncertain. Germline CDR1 and CDR2: SGDLS and YYNGEE. The CDR3 is made up of 19 amino acids. Trimming took 0 bases from V and 0 from J, leaving 20 bases between them. CDR3 coding DNA: TGTGCCAGCAGCGTAGGCGACGGCGGCAGGACCTCTAGCACAGATACGCAGTATTTT. It encodes CASSVGDGGRTSSTDTQYF. Supplemented by reference TRBV9 and TRBJ2-3, the full variable domain reads DSGVTQTPKHLITATGQRVTLRCSPRSGDLSVYWYQQSLDQGLQFLIQYYNGEERAKGNILERFSAQQFPDLHSELNLSSLELGDSALYFCASSVGDGGRTSSTDTQYFGPGTRLTVL.

This chain's CDR3 is CASSPRPTYEQYF. In nucleotides, the CDR3 is TGTGCCAGCAGTCCGCGGCCCACCTACGAGCAGTACTTC. The rearrangement uses TRBV6-1 and TRBJ2-7; D unclear. Germline CDR1 and CDR2: MNHNS and SASEGT. V shed 5 bases and J shed 2 bases, with 10 bases lying between them. This CDR3 is 13 amino acids long.

The J gene is TRBJ2-5, the V gene TRBV7-8; TRBD2 aligns across 7 bases. CDR1 is SGHVS and CDR2 is FQNEAQ in the germline V gene. Trimming removed 0 bases from V and 5 bases from J; junction bases left unmatched: 6. The CDR3 is made up of 15 amino acids. The DNA for the CDR3 is TGTGCCAGCAGCTTAGCGGGAGGGCCGGCGGAGACCCAGTACTTC. It yields the protein CASSLAGGPAETQYF.

V gene TRBV6-5 combines with J gene TRBJ1-4; a possible D gene is TRBD1 (5 bases). The CDR3 spans 14 residues. Trimming removed 0 bases at V and 8 bases at J, with 10 bases between. Germline CDR1 is MNHEY and CDR2 is SVGAGI. The CDR3 reads CASSYSRRGEKLFF. Written as DNA, the CDR3 is TGTGCCAGCAGTTACTCGAGGAGGGGAGAAAAACTGTTTTTT.